This record covers a single T cell receptor beta chain. Its specificity is not known. These data come from a study of read filtering for tumor transcriptome and immune sequencing. Whole-study context: 8 or 9 patients were R-ISS I, some 15 were R-ISS II, 6 or 7 were R-ISS III. Overall study findings and caveats: The CD138-negative fraction was mixed bone marrow immune cells, not pure T cells. Dropping single-read clonotypes raised IR-seq and RNA-seq shared-clonotype correlation. Even smaller IR-seq throughput identified most shared clonotypes.

The library was built from about 400 ng RNA with molecular barcoded adaptors for alpha/delta and beta/gamma chains. TCRdb redid the calling of the reads with MiXCR, one entry per CDR3 protein. The sample includes 100,000 to 150,000 distinct CDR3 sequences, 13% seen only once; the top ten take roughly 11%. The CDR3 covers 17 residues. V lost 3 bases, J lost 4 bases, and 16 bases lay in between. This chain connects TRBV12-3 or TRBV12-4 to TRBJ2-6; tentative D call: TRBD1 (6 bases). This clonotype was obtained from a donor at least 40 years old with multiple myeloma. The specimen sequenced was a population of CD138-negative cells sorted from bone marrow. CDR3 coding DNA: TGTGCCAGCAGTTTTCGTCAGGGGATCGCCGGGGCCAACGTCCTGACTTTC. It yields the protein CASSFRQGIAGANVLTF.